The 18 T cell receptor beta chains listed next were all sequenced from one sample in a study of cytomegalovirus exposure and HLA in healthy donors. The PCR used 60 Vbeta and 13 Jbeta primers. The table came from immunoSEQ multiplex PCR; TCRdb's copy has only in-frame clones and leaves some out. The sample gives 180,000 or so clones, 82% of which show up once; 1.5% is in the top ten. Sequencing used PBMCs. The receptors were gathered from a man in his forties in good health and CMV-seronegative.

The gene calls are TRBV12-2 and TRBJ1-5; TRBD1 was called by the table and not checked on the DNA. TRBV12-2 constitutes a pseudogene. The CDR3 length is 17 residues. CDR3 nucleotides: TGTGCAAGTCGCTTAGGGAGGCAGGGGGCAGCGGATCAGCCCCAGCATTTT. Translated: CASRLGRQGAADQPQHF.

The count of this clone is one. The chain is built from TRBV28 and TRBJ2-3, with TRBD2 matching 10 bases. With V trimmed by 3 bases and J by 4 bases, 7 bases remained unmatched. This CDR3 has 16 amino acids. Per germline, CDR1 MDHEN and CDR2 SYDVKM. The CDR3 loop is CASSFRSGGAPDTQYF. CDR3 in DNA: TGTGCCAGCAGTTTTAGGAGCGGGGGGGCCCCAGATACGCAGTATTTT.

The chain links TRBV7-8 to TRBJ2-7; 11 bases match TRBD1. This CDR3 comprises 15 residues. From germline, CDR1 is SGHVS and CDR2 FQNEAQ. V lost 5 bases to trimming and J lost 4 bases; unmatched junction nucleotides: 7. CDR3 DNA: TGTGCCAGCAGCGCTTCGGACAGGGGGCAATACGAGCAGTACTTC. Translating gives CASSASDRGQYEQYF. The full variable domain, completed using reference TRBV7-8 and TRBJ2-7, is GAGVSQSPRYKVAKRGQDVALRCDPISGHVSLFWYQQALGQGPEFLTYFQNEAQLDKSGLPSDRFFAERPEGSVSTLKIQRTQQEDSAVYLCASSASDRGQYEQYFGPGTRLTVT.

This clone was seen only a few times. The chain is built from TRBV6-1 and TRBJ1-3, with 9 bases lining up with TRBD1. CDR3 length: 16 residues. The junction had 2 bases not matched to a gene; V was cut back by 2 bases and J by 0 bases. Germline V gene data show CDR1 as MNHNS and CDR2 as SASEGT. Here the CDR3 DNA reads TGTGCCAGCAGTGAACAGGGACAGGGCTCTGGAAACACCATATATTTT. This encodes CASSEQGQGSGNTIYF.

In its sample, this clone was seen a few times. This chain joins TRBV29-1 and TRBJ1-1; 10 bases align to TRBD1. Germline V gives CDR1 SQVTM, CDR2 ANQGSEA. CDR3 length: 14 amino acids. Trimming cost V 8 bases and J 1 base; bases outside gene matches: 7. DNA for the CDR3: TGCAGCTATGGGACAGGGGCCGGGAACACTGAAGCTTTCTTT. This codes for CSYGTGAGNTEAFF.

This rearrangement joins TRBV19 to TRBJ1-5; 7 bases fit TRBD1. Germline V lookup: CDR1 LNHDA, CDR2 SQIVND (reference sequence). V gave up 6 bases and J gave up 3 bases; unmatched junction bases: 2. This CDR3 spans 13 amino acids. Here the CDR3 reads CASRGQDNQPQHF. The CDR3 DNA sequence: TGTGCCAGTAGAGGACAGGACAATCAGCCCCAGCATTTT.

The chain links TRBV10-3 to TRBJ2-3, with D maybe TRBD2 (6 bases). The V gene's germline CDR1 is ENHRY and CDR2 SYGVKD. This CDR3 has 14 amino acids. With 2 bases removed from V and 2 bases from J, the gap between germline ends came to 8 bases. This CDR3 is CAISESGLTDTQYF. The CDR3 bases are TGTGCCATCAGTGAGAGCGGGCTCACAGATACGCAGTATTTT.

The chain combines TRBV7-9 with TRBJ2-2; D possibly corresponds to TRBD1 (6 bases). The V gene lost 5 bases and the J gene lost 3 bases, with 13 bases spanning the gap. Germline assignment: CDR1 SEHNR and CDR2 FQNEAQ (reference sequence). The CDR3 extends over 15 amino acids. CDR3 amino acids: CASSPRQAYTGELFF. The DNA for the CDR3 is TGTGCCAGCAGCCCCCGACAGGCGTACACCGGGGAGCTGTTTTTT. Filled out from reference TRBV7-9 and TRBJ2-2, the complete variable domain reads DTGVSQNPRHKITKRGQNVTFRCDPISEHNRLYWYRQTLGQGPEFLTYFQNEAQLEKSRLLSDRFSAERPKGSFSTLEIQRTEQGDSAMYLCASSPRQAYTGELFFGEGSRLTVL.

Note on this clone: This sample includes further DNA sequences coding for the same CDR3. The chain is built from TRBV27 and TRBJ1-1; 7 nucleotides match TRBD1. The germline CDR1 and CDR2 sequences are MNHEY and SMNVEV (reference sequence). V lost 2 bases to trimming and J lost 2 bases; unmatched junction nucleotides: 5. CDR3 length: 15 residues. CDR3: CASSLRGQGNTEAFF. The CDR3 coding sequence is TGTGCCAGCAGTTTAAGGGGGCAAGGAAACACTGAAGCTTTCTTT.

J is TRBJ2-5 and V is TRBV2; D possibly corresponds to TRBD1 (6 bases). Germline lookup yields CDR1 SNHLY and CDR2 FYNNEI. Trimming took off 3 bases at V and 5 bases at J, with 13 bases between the two ends. The CDR3 sequence is 14 residues long. The CDR3 region is CASSENRAGETQYF. DNA of the CDR3: TGTGCCAGCAGTGAGAACAGGGCAGGGGAGACCCAGTACTTC.

This chain connects TRBV9 to TRBJ2-3; 7 bases match TRBD1. J lost 4 bases, V lost 3 bases, and 5 bases had no gene match. CDR3 length: 14 amino acids. CDR1 SGDLS and CDR2 YYNGEE come from the germline V gene. The CDR3 nucleotides read TGTGCCAGCAGCGGTCGACAGGGACCAGATACGCAGTATTTT. Translation gives CASSGRQGPDTQYF.

The rearrangement joins TRBV7-2 to TRBJ1-5; 7 bases are shared with TRBD1. This CDR3 region has 14 residues. The V segment lost 6 bases and the J segment 9 bases; nucleotides outside the gene matches: 11. Germline V lookup: CDR1 SGHTA, CDR2 FQGNSA. The CDR3 DNA reads as TGTGCCAGCAGATATGACAGGGCCTTTGGGCCCCAGCATTTT. Its translation: CASRYDRAFGPQHF.

The count of this clone is one. The chain joins TRBV7-6 to TRBJ2-2; 9 bases line up with TRBD1. There are 16 residues in the CDR3. CDR1 is SGHVS, CDR2 FNYEAQ, per germline. V lost 6 bases and J lost 3; bases outside the gene matches: 8. The CDR3 nucleotides read TGTGCCAGCAGTTTAAACAGGGGGCTCGACACCGGGGAGCTGTTTTTT. It encodes CASSLNRGLDTGELFF.

This chain connects TRBV30 to TRBJ1-5; 7 bases fit TRBD1. This CDR3 has 15 residues. Germline loops: CDR1 GTSNPN, CDR2 SVGIG (reference sequence). Trimming removed 2 bases from V and 2 bases from J; junction bases left unmatched: 6. The CDR3 region has the DNA TGTGCCTGGAGTTTGTGGGACAGTGGCAATCAGCCCCAGCATTTT. Translating gives CAWSLWDSGNQPQHF.

The rearrangement uses TRBV2 and TRBJ2-7; TRBD2 matches at 9 bases. CDR1 is SNHLY, CDR2 FYNNEI, per germline. The CDR3 is 16 amino acids. Trimming at V came to 6 bases and at J to 4 bases, leaving 13 bases not matched to a gene. In DNA form, the CDR3 reads TGTGCCAGCAGAAGACTAGCGGACCGGAAACTGTACGAGCAGTACTTC. As protein: CASRRLADRKLYEQYF.

The V and J genes are TRBV5-1 and TRBJ2-2; TRBD2 matches at 11 bases. J was trimmed by 4 bases and V by 0 bases; bases with no gene match: 5. The CDR3 is made up of 17 amino acids. CDR1 SGHRS and CDR2 YFSETQ come from the germline V gene. The CDR3 bases are TGCGCCAGCAGCTTGGTAGCGGGGGGGCGAATCACCGGGGAGCTGTTTTTT. Translating it yields CASSLVAGGRITGELFF.

The CDR3 DNA reads TGTGCCAGCAGCTCCGTTCGGGGCACCGGGGAGCTGTTTTTT. This codes for CASSSVRGTGELFF. The gene calls are TRBV11-3 and TRBJ2-2; tentative D call: TRBD2 (5 bases). Trimming left V 4 bases short and J 4 bases short, with 10 bases between. Germline V gene data show CDR1 as SGHNT and CDR2 as YENEEA. The CDR3 spans 14 residues.

This clone has a single count. The V gene is TRBV5-8, the J gene TRBJ1-2; D not certain. Trimming took off 0 bases at V and 2 bases at J, with 8 bases between the two ends. The CDR3 spans 14 residues. Per the germline V gene, CDR1 is SGHTS and CDR2 is YDEGEE. The CDR3 nucleotides are TGTGCCAGCAGCTTGGGGCCAGGCAACTATGGCTACACCTTC. Translating it yields CASSLGPGNYGYTF. Variable domain in full (rest from reference TRBV5-8 and TRBJ1-2): EAGVTQSPTHLIKTRGQQATLRCSPISGHTSVYWYQQALGLGLQFLLWYDEGEERNRGNFPPRFSGRQFPNYSSELNVNALELEDSALYLCASSLGPGNYGYTFGSGTRLTVV.